These T cell receptor beta chains were read from a single sample in a study of T cell repertoires in cytomegalovirus infection. These receptors' targets are unknown. TCRdb independently ran MiXCR on the reads; one entry per CDR3 protein. The table shows tens of thousands of distinct CDR3 sequences, with approximately 39% occurring only once. Sequencing used CD8+ T cells from cultured PBMCs, obtained from culture after CMV antigen stimulation. The receptors here all came from a human donor in good health (CMV status not recorded). Some clones in this sample may be carry-over from other donors' samples. Both conserved end residues are part of each CDR3. Each record gives: V gene, J gene, CDR3 protein.

v_call: TRBV12-3/TRBV12-4
j_call: TRBJ2-7
cdr3_aa: CASSPHGAGGDEQYF

v_call: TRBV6-1
j_call: TRBJ2-6
cdr3_aa: CASSESGGSGANVLTF

v_call: TRBV7-2
j_call: TRBJ2-1
cdr3_aa: CASRPTSLSNSYNEQFF

v_call: TRBV25-1
j_call: TRBJ2-1
cdr3_aa: CASSEVRTADNEQFF

v_call: TRBV7-9
j_call: TRBJ2-7
cdr3_aa: CASSLVGETYEQYF

v_call: TRBV12-3/TRBV12-4
j_call: TRBJ1-4
cdr3_aa: CASRGTGGLNEKLFF

v_call: TRBV18
j_call: TRBJ2-3
cdr3_aa: CASSPPYGSTDTQYF

v_call: TRBV14
j_call: TRBJ1-4
cdr3_aa: CASSQDGRTTNEKLFF

v_call: TRBV28
j_call: TRBJ1-2
cdr3_aa: CASSFVSDYGYTF

v_call: TRBV7-9
j_call: TRBJ2-3
cdr3_aa: CASSLGEASGSTDTQYF

v_call: TRBV19
j_call: TRBJ2-7
cdr3_aa: CASSKGLAGDEQYF

v_call: TRBV7-2
j_call: TRBJ2-7
cdr3_aa: CASSLAGQGRGSYEQYF

v_call: TRBV5-6
j_call: TRBJ2-5
cdr3_aa: CASSREETQYF

v_call: TRBV7-8
j_call: TRBJ2-5
cdr3_aa: CASRLKLWRSRGEETQYF

v_call: TRBV5-1
j_call: TRBJ1-3
cdr3_aa: CASSPRGSIYGNTIYF

v_call: TRBV4-3
j_call: TRBJ2-3
cdr3_aa: CASSQGTASTDTQYF

v_call: TRBV7-2
j_call: TRBJ2-3
cdr3_aa: CASSMTLGDTQYF

v_call: TRBV7-3
j_call: TRBJ2-1
cdr3_aa: CASSSGAYNEQFF

v_call: TRBV7-9
j_call: TRBJ1-5
cdr3_aa: CASSLGDEGGNQPQHF

v_call: TRBV7-2
j_call: TRBJ2-3
cdr3_aa: CASTPPDYSTDTQYF

v_call: TRBV12-3/TRBV12-4
j_call: TRBJ1-2
cdr3_aa: CASSFVGYGYGYTF

v_call: TRBV4-1
j_call: TRBJ2-7
cdr3_aa: CASSQDRGSSEQYF

v_call: TRBV6-5
j_call: TRBJ2-1
cdr3_aa: CASSYRVSGRSSSYNEQFF

v_call: TRBV6-1
j_call: TRBJ1-5
cdr3_aa: CASSEWSGGSNQPQHF

v_call: TRBV10-3
j_call: TRBJ2-7
cdr3_aa: CAISEPEKAESYEQYF

v_call: TRBV5-1
j_call: TRBJ2-7
cdr3_aa: CASSPPGQGSYEQYF

v_call: TRBV7-9
j_call: TRBJ2-3
cdr3_aa: CAGRGQGGTDTQYF